The sample holds many counts of the clone carrying this T cell receptor (beta chain). No antigen is known for it. This record belongs to a study of CD8 T cells in ankylosing spondylitis. Germline V CDR1 and CDR2: DFQATT, SNEGSKA (reference sequence). The CDR3 runs 15 residues. Trimming removed 3 bases at V and 2 bases at J, with 13 bases between. It was by quantitative 5'-RACE with molecular barcodes that TCR beta libraries were made. TCRdb independently ran MiXCR on the 5' RACE reads; one entry per CDR3 protein. The sample includes around 220,000 distinct CDR3 sequences, 15% to 20% seen only once; the top ten take approximately 42%. Study-wide results and limits: A TCR beta motif of about 8 highly homologous variants appeared characteristic of ankylosing spondylitis blood.

The sequenced material came from blood, either unsorted or a sorted T cell fraction (not recorded which). The rearrangement links TRBV20-1 to TRBJ2-2; possibly TRBD2 for D (6 bases). This TCR came from a male donor with ankylosing spondylitis. The CDR3 coding sequence is TGCAGTGCTAGTAGGCAGGGAGGCAACACCGGGGAGCTGTTTTTT. Its translation is CSASRQGGNTGELFF.